The T cell receptor beta chain under discussion was sequenced for a study of T cell changes during pregnancy in multiple sclerosis. TCRdb's copy holds only in-frame clones and misses some; the assay was immunoSEQ multiplex PCR. The table lists about 97,000 clones, 75% to 95% of them singletons. Germline CDR1 and CDR2: LGHNT and FRNRAP. This CDR3 comprises 15 residues. The ends were cut back, 1 base at V and 0 bases at J, with 6 bases in the middle. This sequence was found in a female donor in good health, enrolled as a control in a pregnancy study. This sequence joins TRBV12-5 and TRBJ2-2; weak D call: TRBD1 (5 bases). The material was peripheral blood, obtained in the second trimester of pregnancy. The CDR3 loop reads CASGLARANTGELFF. DNA of the CDR3: TGTGCTAGTGGTTTGGCCAGGGCGAACACCGGGGAGCTGTTTTTT.